Sequencing of this T cell receptor beta chain was carried out in a study of OX40 agonist ivuxolimab in advanced cancers. Only in-frame clones appear in the TCRdb table, and some are missing; sequencing was by immunoSEQ multiplex PCR. Altogether 80,000 or so clones are present, less than 95% being singletons, with the ten largest covering 1.5% to 2%. This CDR3 comprises 15 residues. CDR1 and CDR2 from the germline V gene are LNHNV and YYDKDF (reference sequence). Trimming took 8 bases from V and 12 from J, leaving 26 bases between them. This receptor was obtained from an adult with an advanced solid tumor such as melanoma, head and neck, liver or kidney cancer. The chain has TRBV15 and TRBJ2-1; tentative D call: TRBD1 (6 bases). Here the sequenced sample was CD4+ or CD8+ T cells sorted from blood, taken in a trial of the OX40 agonist ivuxolimab. Here the CDR3 reads CATARDTERSSGQFF. The CDR3 DNA sequence: TGTGCCACCGCTCGGGACACTGAAAGAAGCAGTGGGCAGTTCTTC.